This T cell receptor beta chain originates from a study of beta chain features in type 1 diabetes. Expressed TCRB transcripts were sequenced after all isolated RNA was converted to cDNA. TCRdb keeps only in-frame clones here, not all; method: immunoSEQ multiplex PCR. There are hundreds of thousands of clones in the sample; roughly 70% occur only once, and around 0.057% lies in the top ten. Study-wide points: Individuals with type 1 diabetes displayed fewer insertions and more deletions at VDJ junctions. Researchers report that Type 1 diabetes patients had moderately but significantly shorter TCRB CDR3s across all four CD4+ subsets.

This CDR3 comprises 16 residues. The ends lost 2 bases at V and 1 base at J; junction bases unmatched: 9. CDR1 is GTSNPN, CDR2 SVGIG, per germline (reference sequence). As regards this clone: What it recognizes is unknown.

CD45RO/CCR7/CD25/CD127/CD95/CD27 separated CD4+ naive, central memory, regulatory and stem cell-like memory cells by sorting. J is TRBJ1-1 and V is TRBV30; 8 bases line up with TRBD1. Sequenced material: naive CD4+ T cells from blood. This receptor was identified in a man aged 25 to 45 in good health. CDR3 in DNA: TGTGCCTGGAGTCCTCAAGCAGGGGGCCGGAACACTGAAGCTTTCTTT. It specifies CAWSPQAGGRNTEAFF. Variable domain in full (rest from reference TRBV30 and TRBJ1-1): SQTIHQWPATLVQPVGSPLSLECTVEGTSNPNLYWYRQAAGRGLQLLFYSVGIGQISSEVPQNLSASRPQDRQFILSSKKLLLSDSGFYLCAWSPQAGGRNTEAFFGQGTRLTVV.